The clone carrying this T cell receptor (beta chain) was seen a few times. Its matching antigen is unknown. In TCRdb, the 5' RACE reads were re-called with MiXCR into one record per CDR3 protein. The sample contains 200,000 to 250,000 distinct CDR3 sequences, approximately 3.3% of which appear only once. This entry belongs to a study of T cells after yellow fever vaccination. Study conclusions and caveats: There was a small share of clonotypes that showed up in both the CD4 and CD8 compartments.

Between the trimmed V and J ends, which lost 4 bases and 6 bases, there was a span of 10 bases. The germline V gene has CDR1 MNHNS and CDR2 SASEGT. The CDR3 is 12 residues long. The starting material was CD4+ T cells sorted from PBMCs, obtained 10 days after the yellow fever booster vaccination. This clonotype was sampled from a man between 18 and 35 years old who received the YFV17D yellow fever vaccine. V and J are TRBV6-1 and TRBJ2-7, with D possibly TRBD2 on 6 matching bases. CDR3 sequence reads: CASSGLLAEQYF. The CDR3, as DNA: TGTGCCAGCAGTGGATTACTAGCCGAGCAGTACTTC.